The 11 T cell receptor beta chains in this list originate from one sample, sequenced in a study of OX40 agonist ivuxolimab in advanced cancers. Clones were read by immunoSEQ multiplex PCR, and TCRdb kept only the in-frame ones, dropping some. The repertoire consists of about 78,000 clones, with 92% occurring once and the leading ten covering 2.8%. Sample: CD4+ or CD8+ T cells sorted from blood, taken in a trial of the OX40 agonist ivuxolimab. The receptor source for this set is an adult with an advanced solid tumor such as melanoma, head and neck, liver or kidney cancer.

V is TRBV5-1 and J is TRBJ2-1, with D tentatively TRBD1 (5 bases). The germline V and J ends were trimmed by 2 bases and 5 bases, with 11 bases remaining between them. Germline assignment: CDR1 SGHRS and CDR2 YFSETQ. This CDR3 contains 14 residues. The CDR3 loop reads CASSLTGGNNEQFF. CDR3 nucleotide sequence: TGCGCCAGCAGCTTAACAGGCGGAAACAATGAGCAGTTCTTC.

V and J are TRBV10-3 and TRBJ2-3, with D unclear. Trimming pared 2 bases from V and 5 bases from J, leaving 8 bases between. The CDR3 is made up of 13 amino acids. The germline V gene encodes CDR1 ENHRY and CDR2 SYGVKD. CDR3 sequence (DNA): TGTGCCATCAGTGAGGGAGCAGGAGATACGCAGTATTTT. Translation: CAISEGAGDTQYF.

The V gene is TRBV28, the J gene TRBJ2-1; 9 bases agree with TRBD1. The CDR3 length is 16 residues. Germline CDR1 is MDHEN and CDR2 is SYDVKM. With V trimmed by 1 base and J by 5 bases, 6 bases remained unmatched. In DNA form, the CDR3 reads TGTGCCAGCAGTTTATTAGGACAGGGGCGCCACAATGAGCAGTTCTTC. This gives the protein CASSLLGQGRHNEQFF.

CDR3 amino acids: CASTRGGGETGELFF. The DNA for the CDR3 is TGTGCCAGCACCCGGGGAGGGGGTGAGACCGGGGAGCTGTTTTTT. The gene calls are TRBV7-9 and TRBJ2-2, with a tentative D call TRBD2 (7 bases). The CDR3 has 15 residues. CDR1 SEHNR and CDR2 FQNEAQ come from the germline V gene (reference sequence). V gave up 7 bases and J gave up 5 bases, with 17 bases separating them.

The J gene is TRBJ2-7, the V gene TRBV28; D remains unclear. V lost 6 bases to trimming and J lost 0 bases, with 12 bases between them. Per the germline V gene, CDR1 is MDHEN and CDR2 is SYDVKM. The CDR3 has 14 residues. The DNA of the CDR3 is TGTGCCAGCAGCCTCCTTGCGAGCTCCTACGAGCAGTACTTC. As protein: CASSLLASSYEQYF.

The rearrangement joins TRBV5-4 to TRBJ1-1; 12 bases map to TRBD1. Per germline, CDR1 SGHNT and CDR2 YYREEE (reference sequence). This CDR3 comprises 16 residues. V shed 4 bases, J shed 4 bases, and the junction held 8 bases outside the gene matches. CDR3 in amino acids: CASSEGQGAGGTEAFF. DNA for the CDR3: TGTGCCAGCAGCGAGGGACAGGGGGCTGGTGGCACTGAAGCTTTCTTT.

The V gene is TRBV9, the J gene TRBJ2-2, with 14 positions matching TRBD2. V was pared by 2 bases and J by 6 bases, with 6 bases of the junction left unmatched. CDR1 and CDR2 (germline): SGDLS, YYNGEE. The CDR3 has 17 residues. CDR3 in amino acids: CASSVGLAGGAAGELFF. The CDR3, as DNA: TGTGCCAGCAGCGTTGGACTAGCGGGAGGTGCGGCCGGGGAGCTGTTTTTT. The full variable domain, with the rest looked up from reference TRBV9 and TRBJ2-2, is DSGVTQTPKHLITATGQRVTLRCSPRSGDLSVYWYQQSLDQGLQFLIQYYNGEERAKGNILERFSAQQFPDLHSELNLSSLELGDSALYFCASSVGLAGGAAGELFFGEGSRLTVL.

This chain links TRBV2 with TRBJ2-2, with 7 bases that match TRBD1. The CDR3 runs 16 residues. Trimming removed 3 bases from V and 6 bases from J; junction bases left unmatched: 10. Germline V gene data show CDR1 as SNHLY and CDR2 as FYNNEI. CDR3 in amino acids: CASSDRSRGGPGELFF. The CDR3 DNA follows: TGTGCCAGCAGTGATAGGAGCCGAGGGGGCCCCGGGGAGCTGTTTTTT.

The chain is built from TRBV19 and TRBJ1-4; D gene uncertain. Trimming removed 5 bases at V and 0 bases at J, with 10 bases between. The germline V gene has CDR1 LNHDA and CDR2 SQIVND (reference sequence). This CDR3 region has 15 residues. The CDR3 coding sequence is TGTGCCAGTAGTTTCCCGACAACAACTAATGAAAAACTGTTTTTT. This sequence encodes CASSFPTTTNEKLFF. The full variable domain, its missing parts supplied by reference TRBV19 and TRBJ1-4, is DGGITQSPKYLFRKEGQNVTLSCEQNLNHDAMYWYRQDPGQGLRLIYYSQIVNDFQKGDIAEGYSVSREKKESFPLTVTSAQKNPTAFYLCASSFPTTTNEKLFFGSGTQLSVL.

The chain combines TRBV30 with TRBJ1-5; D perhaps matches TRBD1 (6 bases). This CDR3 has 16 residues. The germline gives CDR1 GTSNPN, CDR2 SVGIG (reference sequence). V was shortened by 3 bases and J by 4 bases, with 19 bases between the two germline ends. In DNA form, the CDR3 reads TGTGCCTGGAGACCAACGGGGGGCCGGGGGAATCAGCCCCAGCATTTT. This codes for CAWRPTGGRGNQPQHF.

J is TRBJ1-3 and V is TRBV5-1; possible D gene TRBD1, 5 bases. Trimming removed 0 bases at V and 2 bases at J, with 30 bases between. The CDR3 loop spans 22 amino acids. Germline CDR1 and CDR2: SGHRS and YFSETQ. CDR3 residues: CASSLGGTQPGLSTLPGNTIYF. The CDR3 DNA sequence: TGCGCCAGCAGCTTGGGGGGCACGCAACCGGGACTATCAACCCTCCCTGGAAACACCATATATTTT.